This T cell receptor beta chain was sequenced for a study of blood T cells in healthy people across ages. Study conclusions and caveats: Expanded clonotype shifts may have been confounded, as the donors had an unknown CMV status.

This clonotype was recorded a few times. The antigen is not known. Alongside a J-beta primer mix, a sample-barcoded 5' primer served in a second PCR lasting roughly 7 to 11 cycles. Each CDR3 protein gets one entry after TCRdb re-called the 5' RACE reads with MiXCR. The sample has 600,000 to 1,000,000 distinct CDR3 sequences, approximately 25% seen once. V shed 2 bases and J shed 11 bases, with 12 bases lying between them. This CDR3 is built from 13 residues. The germline CDR1 and CDR2 sequences are MDHEN and SYDVKM. This same sample was also taken into another study, of T cells of mothers and their children. That report notes: Sequencing got over 9 million TCR beta CDR3 reads from each mother and approximately 3 million from each child.

The sequenced sample was blood. V and J are TRBV28 and TRBJ2-2, with a tentative D call TRBD2 (5 bases). This clonotype was obtained from a boy aged 10-17 years in good health. The CDR3 sequence is CASSLQEGIELFF. CDR3 DNA: TGTGCCAGCAGTTTACAAGAGGGCATTGAGCTGTTTTTT.